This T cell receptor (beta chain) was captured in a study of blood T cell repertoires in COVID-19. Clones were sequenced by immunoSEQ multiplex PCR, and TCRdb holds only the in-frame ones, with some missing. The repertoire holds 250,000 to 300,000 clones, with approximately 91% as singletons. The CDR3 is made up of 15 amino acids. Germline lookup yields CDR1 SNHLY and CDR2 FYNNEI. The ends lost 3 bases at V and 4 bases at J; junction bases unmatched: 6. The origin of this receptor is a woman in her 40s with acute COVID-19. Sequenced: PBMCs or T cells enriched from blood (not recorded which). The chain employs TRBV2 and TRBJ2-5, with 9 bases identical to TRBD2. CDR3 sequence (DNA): TGTGCCAGCAGTGATCCTCTAGCGGGGATAGAGACCCAGTACTTC. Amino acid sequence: CASSDPLAGIETQYF.